These T cell receptor beta chains were read from a single sample in a study of blood T cell repertoires in COVID-19. This table comes from immunoSEQ multiplex PCR, and its TCRdb copy is limited to in-frame clones, with some not included. The sample lists around 300,000 clones, 80% to 95% occurring once. The sample comprised peripheral blood. These receptor sequences come from a woman aged 25 to 39 with COVID-19, enrolled during active disease. Each CDR3 is given with its conserved first and last residue. The D gene is left open where the match is weak. A row's size may be missing; if present it is once, few, many or a size class.

TRBV13	TRBD2	.	TRBJ2-2	CASSSRLAVYTGELFF	TGTGCCAGCAGCTCCCGACTAGCAGTTTACACCGGGGAGCTGTTTTTT
TRBV6-2/TRBV6-3	TRBD2	.	TRBJ2-1	CASTPSGAPSYNEQFF	TGTGCCAGCACCCCAAGCGGGGCCCCCTCCTACAATGAGCAGTTCTTC
TRBV18	.	.	TRBJ1-5	CASSEEPNQPQHF	TGTGCCAGCTCAGAGGAGCCCAATCAGCCCCAGCATTTT
TRBV6-4	.	.	TRBJ2-3	CASSLSPLDTQYF	TGTGCCAGCAGCCTCTCCCCGTTAGATACGCAGTATTTT
TRBV6-5	TRBD2	once	TRBJ2-5	CASRRGTSGRETQYF	TGTGCCAGCAGGAGAGGGACTAGCGGGAGGGAGACCCAGTACTTC
TRBV5-6	.	.	TRBJ2-5	CASSLAGVQETQYF	TGTGCCAGCAGCTTGGCGGGGGTCCAAGAGACCCAGTACTTC
TRBV2	.	.	TRBJ1-1	CASRPRGREAFF	TGTGCCAGCAGACCCAGGGGACGGGAAGCTTTCTTT
TRBV5-4	TRBD2	.	TRBJ2-1	CASGTSGWNEQFF	TGTGCCAGCGGGACTAGCGGGTGGAATGAGCAGTTCTTC
TRBV18	TRBD1	few	TRBJ1-1	CASSPMTGVLNTEAFF	TGTGCCAGCTCCCCGATGACAGGGGTCTTGAACACTGAAGCTTTCTTT
TRBV10-3	.	.	TRBJ1-5	CAIRADNGNQPQHF	TGTGCCATCAGAGCTGACAATGGGAATCAGCCCCAGCATTTT
TRBV19	TRBD2	once	TRBJ2-2	CASSRTSGANTGELFF	TGTGCCAGTAGTAGGACTAGCGGGGCGAACACCGGGGAGCTGTTTTTT
TRBV10-3	TRBD2	.	TRBJ2-5	CATSQLLAVQETQYF	TGTGCCACCTCTCAGCTACTAGCGGTCCAAGAGACCCAGTACTTC
TRBV6-5	TRBD2	.	TRBJ2-1	CASSSRGGRTYNEQFF	TGTGCCAGCAGTTCCCGCGGCGGGAGGACGTACAATGAGCAGTTCTTC
TRBV28	.	.	TRBJ1-5	CASSLPVEPQHF	TGTGCCAGCAGTTTGCCGGTCGAGCCCCAGCATTTT
TRBV3-1/TRBV3-2	TRBD2	.	TRBJ2-3	CASSQRRSGLVSSDTQYF	TGTGCCAGCAGCCAAAGAAGATCGGGACTAGTAAGCTCAGATACGCAGTATTTT
TRBV4-2	.	.	TRBJ2-7	CASRAGSNSYEQYF	TGTGCCAGCAGAGCAGGCTCCAACTCCTACGAGCAGTACTTC
TRBV7-6	TRBD2	.	TRBJ2-7	CASSISGTRYEQYF	TGTGCCAGCAGCATCTCCGGGACTAGGTACGAGCAGTACTTC
TRBV12-3/TRBV12-4	.	.	TRBJ2-7	CASSLTNSYEQYF	TGTGCCAGCAGTTTAACTAACTCCTACGAGCAGTACTTC
TRBV5-4	.	.	TRBJ2-3	CASTVGASTDTQYF	TGTGCCAGCACCGTGGGGGCTAGCACAGATACGCAGTATTTT
TRBV27	.	.	TRBJ2-3	CASSPITGFGDTQYF	TGTGCCAGCAGTCCGATCACAGGGTTTGGAGATACGCAGTATTTT
TRBV6-2/TRBV6-3	.	.	TRBJ2-1	CASSYQQYYNEQFF	TGTGCCAGCAGTTACCAACAGTACTACAATGAGCAGTTCTTC
TRBV6-2/TRBV6-3	TRBD1	.	TRBJ1-2	CASSQRQGTLYGYTF	TGTGCCAGCAGTCAACGACAGGGAACCCTGTATGGCTACACCTTC
TRBV4-1	.	.	TRBJ1-5	CASSQEMETNQPQHF	TGCGCCAGCAGCCAAGAGATGGAGACTAATCAGCCCCAGCATTTT
TRBV18	TRBD1	.	TRBJ1-3	CASSHPTGTGNTIYF	TGTGCCAGCTCACACCCGACAGGGACTGGAAACACCATATATTTT
TRBV18	TRBD1	.	TRBJ2-7	CASSSVTGVSYEQYF	TGTGCCAGCTCATCAGTGACAGGGGTTTCCTACGAGCAGTACTTC
TRBV10-2	TRBD1	.	TRBJ1-5	CASNQGGNQPQHF	TGCGCCAGCAACCAGGGGGGTAATCAGCCCCAGCATTTT
TRBV29-1	.	.	TRBJ1-1	CSVDPKGMNTEAFF	TGCAGCGTTGATCCGAAGGGGATGAACACTGAAGCTTTCTTT
TRBV19	.	.	TRBJ2-1	CASSAGNNNEQFF	TGTGCCAGTAGCGCCGGGAATAACAATGAGCAGTTCTTC
TRBV11-2	.	.	TRBJ2-7	CASSLYGTPYYEQYF	TGTGCCAGCAGCTTATATGGGACACCATACTACGAGCAGTACTTC
TRBV28	.	.	TRBJ1-3	CASRWSSGNTIYF	TGTGCCAGCAGATGGAGCTCTGGAAACACCATATATTTT
TRBV23-1	.	.	TRBJ1-4	CASSHVAGVNEKLFF	TGCGCCAGCAGTCACGTTGCCGGTGTTAATGAAAAACTGTTTTTT
TRBV5-8	.	once	TRBJ2-7	CASSLSNYEQYF	TGTGCCAGCAGCTTGAGCAACTACGAGCAGTACTTC
TRBV30	.	once	TRBJ1-4	CAWSVHREWEKLFF	TGTGCCTGGAGTGTACATAGGGAGTGGGAAAAACTGTTTTTT
TRBV2	.	few	TRBJ1-1	CASVYSRTRMNTEAFF	TGTGCCAGCGTATATTCAAGGACTCGAATGAACACTGAAGCTTTCTTT
TRBV4-3	.	.	TRBJ2-7	CASSQDGGSEQYF	TGCGCCAGCAGCCAAGACGGAGGGTCGGAGCAGTACTTC
TRBV7-9	TRBD1	.	TRBJ2-7	CASSHERRDRLSYEQYF	TGTGCCAGCAGCCACGAACGCCGGGACAGACTCTCCTACGAGCAGTACTTC
TRBV19	.	.	TRBJ1-1	CASSIRQGFVNTEAFF	TGTGCCAGTAGTATTAGGCAGGGGTTCGTGAACACTGAAGCTTTCTTT
TRBV3-1/TRBV3-2	TRBD1	once	TRBJ1-2	CASSFRDRRYGYTF	TGTGCCAGCAGCTTCCGGGACAGGCGGTATGGCTACACCTTC
TRBV10-1	TRBD2	.	TRBJ2-3	CASSSPTSGKGDTQYF	TGCGCCAGCAGTTCACCGACTAGCGGGAAAGGAGATACGCAGTATTTT
TRBV4-1	.	.	TRBJ2-1	CASSLQGLPNEQFF	TGCGCCAGCAGCCTCCAGGGGTTACCCAATGAGCAGTTCTTC
TRBV5-5	.	.	TRBJ1-5	CASSRLQGNGNQPQHF	TGTGCCAGCAGCAGATTACAGGGAAATGGCAATCAGCCCCAGCATTTT
TRBV2	TRBD1	.	TRBJ2-6	CASSEPLGQGVGANVLTF	TGTGCCAGCAGTGAACCCCTAGGACAGGGTGTTGGGGCCAACGTCCTGACTTTC
TRBV28	TRBD2	.	TRBJ2-3	CATHFRGGPSTDTQYF	TGTGCCACCCATTTCCGGGGGGGGCCTAGCACAGATACGCAGTATTTT
TRBV6-1	TRBD1	.	TRBJ2-7	CASSETDRVGEQYF	TGTGCCAGCAGTGAAACGGACAGGGTGGGCGAGCAGTACTTC